The 20 T cell receptor beta chains below come from one sample, sequenced in a study of CD4 T cells in relation to SARS-CoV-2 and coronaviruses. Sequenced by immunoSEQ multiplex PCR; TCRdb stores in-frame clones only, minus some. The profile covers 10,000 or so clones, with about nine tenths appearing a single time and 2.2% taken by the ten largest. The sequencing sample was made of naive CD4+ T cells from PBMCs. Noted subset: naive CD4+ T cells isolated by negative enrichment. The receptors shown here come from an adult with COVID-19.

V and J are TRBV3-1 (or the pseudogene TRBV3-2) and TRBJ2-7; 7 bases are shared with TRBD2. V was pared by 5 bases and J by 5 bases, with 3 bases of the junction left unmatched. Germline CDR1 and CDR2: LGHDT and YNNKEL (reference sequence). CDR3 size: 12 residues. This chain's CDR3 is CASSYGGNEQYF. CDR3 coding DNA: TGTGCCAGCAGCTACGGGGGGAACGAGCAGTACTTC.

V is TRBV6-5 and J is TRBJ1-3; no definite D call. Looked up from germline, CDR1 is MNHEY and CDR2 is SVGAGI. The CDR3 loop spans 15 amino acids. V was shortened by 10 bases and J by 0 bases, with 16 bases between the two germline ends. CDR3 coding DNA: TGTGCCACCTCATCAAGGAGGATCTCTGGAAACACCATATATTTT. Translation gives CATSSRRISGNTIYF.

In its sample, this clone was seen a few times. The chain carries TRBV19 and TRBJ1-6; possible D gene TRBD1, 6 bases. The V and J ends lost 11 bases and 0 bases respectively, with 14 bases between them. This CDR3 spans 15 amino acids. Germline V CDR1 and CDR2: LNHDA, SQIVND (reference sequence). DNA of the CDR3: TGTGCCGGACGACAGGACTCCTCCTATAATTCACCCCTCCACTTT. This gives the protein CAGRQDSSYNSPLHF.

The J gene is TRBJ2-3, the V gene TRBV6-4; 8 bases line up with TRBD1. The CDR3 contains 13 residues. Trimming removed 6 bases from V and 6 bases from J; junction bases left unmatched: 5. Per germline, CDR1 MRHNA and CDR2 SNTAGT. The DNA of the CDR3 is TGTGCCAGCAGCGGACAGGGTGGGGATACGCAGTATTTT. This translates into CASSGQGGDTQYF.

The V and J genes are TRBV7-2 and TRBJ2-1, with 7 bases fitting TRBD1. Germline loops: CDR1 SGHTA, CDR2 FQGNSA. J lost 4 bases, V lost 5 bases, and 8 bases had no gene match. The CDR3 has 15 residues. CDR3 residues: CASSPGQIYYNEQFF. In nucleotides, the CDR3 is TGTGCCAGCAGCCCGGGACAGATTTATTACAATGAGCAGTTCTTC.

The chain combines TRBV6-2 or TRBV6-3 with TRBJ1-1; D uncertain. This CDR3 region has 16 residues. CDR1 and CDR2 (germline): MNHEY, SVGEGT. Trimming took 6 bases from V and 2 from J, leaving 19 bases between them. DNA for the CDR3: TGTGCCAGCAGCCTCCCAGGACTGGGTGCCAACACTGAAGCTTTCTTT. Amino acid sequence: CASSLPGLGANTEAFF.

The chain employs TRBV5-1 and TRBJ2-3; 9 bases are shared with TRBD2. CDR3 length: 17 residues. V dropped 0 bases and J dropped 6; count of bases not matched to a gene: 11. Germline CDR1 and CDR2: SGHRS and YFSETQ. CDR3 nucleotides: TGCGCCAGCAGCTTGGAGGGACTAGCCGCCCGAAGGGATACGCAGTATTTT. Encoded protein: CASSLEGLAARRDTQYF. The whole variable domain, filled in from reference TRBV5-1 and TRBJ2-3, reads KAGVTQTPRYLIKTRGQQVTLSCSPISGHRSVSWYQQTPGQGLQFLFEYFSETQRNKGNFPGRFSGRQFSNSRSEMNVSTLELGDSALYLCASSLEGLAARRDTQYFGPGTRLTVL.

The chain uses TRBV14 and TRBJ1-3; D gene uncertain. Germline V CDR1 and CDR2: SGHDN, FVKESK. The CDR3 runs 15 residues. The V end lost 6 bases, the J end lost 0 bases, and 12 bases lay between the germline ends. CDR3 sequence (DNA): TGTGCCAGCAGTCGTCACCAGAGCTCTGGAAACACCATATATTTT. Its translation is CASSRHQSSGNTIYF.

CDR3 amino acids: CASSNRGRSYNEQFF. The CDR3 DNA is TGTGCCAGCAGCAACAGGGGGCGCTCCTACAATGAGCAGTTCTTC. The chain links TRBV3-1 (or the pseudogene TRBV3-2) to TRBJ2-1, with 9 nucleotides matching TRBD1. Germline CDR1 LGHDT, CDR2 YNNKEL (reference sequence). Trimming removed 5 bases from V and 0 bases from J; junction bases left unmatched: 2. This CDR3 has 15 amino acids.

The rearrangement uses TRBV6-5 and TRBJ2-7; 10 nucleotides match TRBD1. The CDR3 extends over 15 amino acids. Trimming removed 5 bases from V and 0 bases from J; junction bases left unmatched: 4. CDR1 MNHEY and CDR2 SVGAGI come from the germline V gene. Written as DNA, the CDR3 is TGTGCCAGCAGTCCGACAGGGGGCAGCTCCTACGAGCAGTACTTC. It encodes CASSPTGGSSYEQYF.

The V and J genes are TRBV11-2 and TRBJ2-2; D may correspond to TRBD1 or TRBD2 (5 bases each). V lost 0 bases, J lost 5 bases, and 13 bases lay in between. The CDR3 spans 16 residues. From germline, CDR1 is SGHAT and CDR2 FQNNGV. The CDR3 nucleotides read TGTGCCAGCAGCTTAGAGGGGCGTGGGGGTACCGGGGAGCTGTTTTTT. Translated: CASSLEGRGGTGELFF.

This chain joins TRBV10-2 and TRBJ1-2, with a tentative D call TRBD1 (5 bases). The CDR3 is 14 amino acids. The V gene's germline CDR1 is WSHSY and CDR2 SAAADI. V shed 3 bases and J shed 4 bases, with 12 bases lying between them. DNA of the CDR3: TGCGCCAGCAGTGAAAGGGGATCTCTCTATGGCTACACCTTC. Translation: CASSERGSLYGYTF.

This chain connects TRBV25-1 to TRBJ2-2; 7 bases agree with TRBD1. The CDR3 is 16 residues long. J was trimmed by 5 bases and V by 4 bases; bases with no gene match: 10. The germline V gene encodes CDR1 MGHDK and CDR2 SYGVNS. The CDR3 DNA reads as TGTGCCAGCAGTGGATCTAGACAGGGATGGACCGGGGAGCTGTTTTTT. Encoded protein: CASSGSRQGWTGELFF.

The CDR3 DNA is TGTGCCAGTAGTATAGGGACTAGCGGGGGGGGGAGAAGGGGGTTCTTC. Protein sequence: CASSIGTSGGGRRGFF. The chain joins TRBV19 to TRBJ2-1, with 15 bases lining up with TRBD2. V lost 1 base, J lost 15 bases, and 10 bases stayed unmatched. This CDR3 is 16 amino acids long. The germline gives CDR1 LNHDA, CDR2 SQIVND (reference sequence).

This chain connects TRBV15 to TRBJ1-4; TRBD1 is a possible D gene (5 bases). Trimming removed 3 bases at V and 7 bases at J, with 15 bases between. Per germline, CDR1 LNHNV and CDR2 YYDKDF (reference sequence). CDR3 length: 15 residues. CDR3 amino acids: CATSSLGGVVEKLFF. CDR3 sequence (DNA): TGTGCCACCAGCAGCCTTGGGGGGGTTGTTGAAAAACTGTTTTTT.

The rearrangement links TRBV7-9 to TRBJ2-3; D is ambiguous. Germline CDR1 is SEHNR and CDR2 is FQNEAQ (reference sequence). The CDR3 contains 13 residues. Between the trimmed V and J ends, which lost 1 base and 1 base, there was a span of 3 bases. This CDR3 reads CASSLGGTDTQYF. CDR3 sequence (DNA): TGTGCCAGCAGCTTAGGGGGCACAGATACGCAGTATTTT.

CDR3 in amino acids: CASSPSWGSSYNSPLHF. DNA for the CDR3: TGTGCCAGCAGTCCTTCGTGGGGGAGCTCCTATAATTCACCCCTCCACTTT. V is TRBV6-6 and J is TRBJ1-6; TRBD1 might be the D (5 bases). The CDR3 is 17 residues long. Germline V gives CDR1 MNHNY, CDR2 SVGAGI (reference sequence). The germline V and J ends were trimmed by 5 bases and 0 bases, with 14 bases remaining between them.

The chain employs TRBV6-5 and TRBJ1-1; weak D call: TRBD1 (6 bases). V shed 6 bases and J shed 2 bases, with 16 bases lying between them. Germline V gene data show CDR1 as MNHEY and CDR2 as SVGAGI. The CDR3 loop spans 15 amino acids. CDR3 DNA sequence: TGTGCCAGCAGCCTAGACAGGTTGGTTAACACTGAAGCTTTCTTT. This translates into CASSLDRLVNTEAFF.

V gene TRBV5-3 combines with J gene TRBJ1-4; TRBD1 matches at 8 bases. TRBV5-3 qualifies as an ORF whose function is uncertain. V shed 4 bases, J shed 8 bases, and the junction held 16 bases outside the gene matches. This CDR3 is built from 17 residues. The CDR3 protein is CARSPPSQGARDEKLFF. CDR3 DNA: TGTGCCAGAAGCCCACCAAGTCAGGGGGCGCGGGACGAAAAACTGTTTTTT.

The chain couples TRBV19 to TRBJ1-2, with D unclear. The length of the CDR3 is 13 residues. V shed 3 bases and J shed 3 bases, with 8 bases lying between them. Looked up from germline, CDR1 is LNHDA and CDR2 is SQIVND (reference sequence). The CDR3 nucleotides are TGTGCCAGTAGTATTGGAACGGACTATGGCTACACCTTC. This codes for CASSIGTDYGYTF.